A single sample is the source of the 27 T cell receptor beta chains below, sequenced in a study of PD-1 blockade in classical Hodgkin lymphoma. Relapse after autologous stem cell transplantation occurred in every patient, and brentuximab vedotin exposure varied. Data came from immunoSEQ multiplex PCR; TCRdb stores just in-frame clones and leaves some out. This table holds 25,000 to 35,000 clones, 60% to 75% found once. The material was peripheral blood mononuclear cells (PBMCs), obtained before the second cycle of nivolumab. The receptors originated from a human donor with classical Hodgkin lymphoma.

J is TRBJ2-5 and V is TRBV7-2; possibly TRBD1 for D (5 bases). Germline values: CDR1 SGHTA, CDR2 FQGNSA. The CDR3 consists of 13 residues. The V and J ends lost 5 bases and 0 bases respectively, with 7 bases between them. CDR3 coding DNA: TGTGCCAGCAGCCCGGACAACCAAGAGACCCAGTACTTC. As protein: CASSPDNQETQYF.

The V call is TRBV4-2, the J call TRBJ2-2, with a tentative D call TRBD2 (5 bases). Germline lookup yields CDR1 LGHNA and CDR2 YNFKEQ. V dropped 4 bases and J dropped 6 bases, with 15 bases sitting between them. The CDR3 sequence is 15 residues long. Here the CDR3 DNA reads TGTGCCAGCAGCCTTCTCTCGGGGATGGCCGGGGAGCTGTTTTTT. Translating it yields CASSLLSGMAGELFF.

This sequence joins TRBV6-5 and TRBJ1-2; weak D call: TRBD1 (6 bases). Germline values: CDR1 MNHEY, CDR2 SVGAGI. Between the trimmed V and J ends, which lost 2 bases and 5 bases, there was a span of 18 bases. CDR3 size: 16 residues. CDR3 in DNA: TGTGCCAGCAGTTACGGGGGCCTTACCCCCCTTTATGGCTACACCTTC. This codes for CASSYGGLTPLYGYTF.

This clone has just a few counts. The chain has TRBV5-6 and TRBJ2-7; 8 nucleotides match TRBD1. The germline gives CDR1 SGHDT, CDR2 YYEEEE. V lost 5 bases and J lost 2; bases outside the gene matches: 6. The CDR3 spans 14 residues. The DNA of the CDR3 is TGTGCCAGCAGTCGGGACAGGTCGACCTACGAGCAGTACTTC. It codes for CASSRDRSTYEQYF.

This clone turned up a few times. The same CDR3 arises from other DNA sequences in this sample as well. Here the CDR3 DNA reads TGTGCCAGTAGCCTACTCGGAAACACCATATATTTT. It is translated as CASSLLGNTIYF. The chain couples TRBV19 to TRBJ1-3, with D unresolved. Between the trimmed V and J ends, which lost 6 bases and 4 bases, there was a span of 7 bases. The length of the CDR3 is 12 residues. Germline-derived CDR1 and CDR2 are LNHDA and SQIVND (reference sequence).

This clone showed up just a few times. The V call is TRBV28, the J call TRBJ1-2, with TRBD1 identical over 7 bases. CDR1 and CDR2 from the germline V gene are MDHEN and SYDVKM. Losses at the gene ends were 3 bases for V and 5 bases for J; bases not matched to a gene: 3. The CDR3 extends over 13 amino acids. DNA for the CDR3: TGTGCCAGCAGTTTCACGACAGGGTATGGCTACACCTTC. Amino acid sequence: CASSFTTGYGYTF.

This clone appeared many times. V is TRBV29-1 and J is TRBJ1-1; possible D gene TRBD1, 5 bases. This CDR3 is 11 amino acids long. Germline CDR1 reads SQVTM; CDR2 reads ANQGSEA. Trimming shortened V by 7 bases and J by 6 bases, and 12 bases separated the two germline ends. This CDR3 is CSAAPGPEAFF. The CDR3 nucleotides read TGCAGCGCTGCTCCGGGGCCTGAAGCTTTCTTT.

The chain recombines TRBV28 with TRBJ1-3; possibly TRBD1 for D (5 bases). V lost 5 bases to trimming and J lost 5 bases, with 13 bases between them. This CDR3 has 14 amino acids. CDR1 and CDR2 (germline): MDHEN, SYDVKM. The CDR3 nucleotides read TGTGCCAGCAGTCCGCTTGGGGGTAGAAACACCATATATTTT. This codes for CASSPLGGRNTIYF. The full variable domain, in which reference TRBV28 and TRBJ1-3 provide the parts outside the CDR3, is DVKVTQSSRYLVKRTGEKVFLECVQDMDHENMFWYRQDPGLGLRLIYFSYDVKMKEKGDIPEGYSVSREKKERFSLILESASTNQTSMYLCASSPLGGRNTIYFGEGSWLTVV.

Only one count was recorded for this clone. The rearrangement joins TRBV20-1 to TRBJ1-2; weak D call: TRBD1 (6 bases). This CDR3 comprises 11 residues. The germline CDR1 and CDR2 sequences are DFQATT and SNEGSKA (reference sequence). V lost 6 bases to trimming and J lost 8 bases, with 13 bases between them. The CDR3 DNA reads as TGCAGTGCAGGGGGTTCCGTGGGCTACACCTTC. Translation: CSAGGSVGYTF.

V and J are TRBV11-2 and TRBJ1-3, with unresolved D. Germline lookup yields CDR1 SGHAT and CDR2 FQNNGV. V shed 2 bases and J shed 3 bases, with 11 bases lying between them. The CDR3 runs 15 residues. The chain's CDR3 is CASSLSRGSGNTIYF. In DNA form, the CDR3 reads TGTGCCAGCAGCTTATCTAGAGGAAGTGGAAACACCATATATTTT.

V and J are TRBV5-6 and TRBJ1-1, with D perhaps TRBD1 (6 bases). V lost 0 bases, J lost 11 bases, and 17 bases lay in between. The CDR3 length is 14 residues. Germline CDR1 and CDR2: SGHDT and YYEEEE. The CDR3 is CASSLGQVVRSAFF. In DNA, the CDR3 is TGTGCCAGCAGCTTGGGACAGGTCGTCAGGTCTGCTTTCTTT.

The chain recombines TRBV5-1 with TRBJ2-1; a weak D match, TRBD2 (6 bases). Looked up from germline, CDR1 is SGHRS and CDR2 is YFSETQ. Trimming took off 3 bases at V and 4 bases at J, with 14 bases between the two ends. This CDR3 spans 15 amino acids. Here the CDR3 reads CASSYTGTSYNEQFF. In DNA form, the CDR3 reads TGCGCCAGCAGCTACACCGGGACTTCTTACAATGAGCAGTTCTTC.

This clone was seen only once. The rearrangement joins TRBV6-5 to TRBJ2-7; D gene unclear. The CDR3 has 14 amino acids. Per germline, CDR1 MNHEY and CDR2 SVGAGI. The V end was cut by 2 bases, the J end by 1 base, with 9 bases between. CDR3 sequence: CASSYLRRSYEQYF. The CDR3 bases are TGTGCCAGCAGTTACCTGAGACGGTCCTACGAGCAGTACTTC.

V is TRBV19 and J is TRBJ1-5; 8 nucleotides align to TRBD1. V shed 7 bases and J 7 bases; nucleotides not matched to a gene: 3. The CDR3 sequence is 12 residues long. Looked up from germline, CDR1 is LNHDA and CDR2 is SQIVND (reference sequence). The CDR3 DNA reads TGTGCCAGTACAACAGGGGGACAGCCCCAGCATTTT. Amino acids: CASTTGGQPQHF.

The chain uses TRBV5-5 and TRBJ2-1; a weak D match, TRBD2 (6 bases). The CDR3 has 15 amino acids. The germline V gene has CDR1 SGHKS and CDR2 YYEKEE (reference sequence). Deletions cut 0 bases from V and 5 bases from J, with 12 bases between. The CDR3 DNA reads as TGTGCCAGCAGCTTGGTTAGCGGTGAGAACAATGAGCAGTTCTTC. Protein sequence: CASSLVSGENNEQFF.

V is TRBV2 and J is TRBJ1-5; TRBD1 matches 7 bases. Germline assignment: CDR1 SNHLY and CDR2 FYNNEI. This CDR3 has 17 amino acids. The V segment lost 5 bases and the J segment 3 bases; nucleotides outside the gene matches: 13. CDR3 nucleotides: TGTGCCAGCAGTAGGAAAGCCGGGACAGTAATCAATCAGCCCCAGCATTTT. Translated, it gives CASSRKAGTVINQPQHF.

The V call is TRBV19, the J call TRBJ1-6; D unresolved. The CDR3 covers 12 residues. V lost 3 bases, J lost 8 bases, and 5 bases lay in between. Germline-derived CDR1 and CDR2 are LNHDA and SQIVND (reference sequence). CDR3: CASSILDSPLHF. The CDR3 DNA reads TGTGCCAGTAGTATTTTGGATTCACCCCTCCACTTT.

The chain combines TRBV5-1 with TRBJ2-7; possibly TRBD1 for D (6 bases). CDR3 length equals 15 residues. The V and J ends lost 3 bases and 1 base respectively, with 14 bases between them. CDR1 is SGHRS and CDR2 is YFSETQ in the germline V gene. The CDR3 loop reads CASSSEQGTSYEQYF. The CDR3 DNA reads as TGCGCCAGCAGCTCAGAACAGGGAACGTCCTACGAGCAGTACTTC.

The chain's CDR3 is CASSPLTGTGGTHF. CDR3 bases: TGTGCCAGCTCACCCCTAACCGGGACAGGGGGTACGCATTTT. This chain connects TRBV18 to TRBJ1-5; 11 positions match TRBD1. Trimming took 3 bases from V and 15 from J; bases not matched to a gene: 10. Germline values: CDR1 KGHSH, CDR2 LQKENI. This CDR3 is 14 amino acids long.

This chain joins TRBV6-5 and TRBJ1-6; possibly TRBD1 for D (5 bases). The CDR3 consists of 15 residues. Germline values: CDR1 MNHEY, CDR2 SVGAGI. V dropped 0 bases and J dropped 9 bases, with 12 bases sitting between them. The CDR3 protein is CASSYSGGEGSPLHF. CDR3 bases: TGTGCCAGCAGTTACTCCGGGGGGGAGGGTTCACCCCTCCACTTT.

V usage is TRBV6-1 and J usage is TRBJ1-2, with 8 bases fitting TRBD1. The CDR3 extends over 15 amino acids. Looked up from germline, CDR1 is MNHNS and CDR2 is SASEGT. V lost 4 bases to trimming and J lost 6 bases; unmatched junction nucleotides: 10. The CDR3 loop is CASSAAGGQVHGYTF. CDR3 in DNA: TGTGCCAGCAGTGCCGCGGGGGGACAGGTCCATGGCTACACCTTC.

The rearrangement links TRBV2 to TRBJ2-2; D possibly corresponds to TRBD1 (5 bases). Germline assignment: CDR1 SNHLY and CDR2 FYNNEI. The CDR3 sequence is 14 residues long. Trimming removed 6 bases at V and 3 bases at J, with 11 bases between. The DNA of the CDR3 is TGTGCCAGCAGGGCTGACAGCCACACCGGGGAGCTGTTTTTT. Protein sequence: CASRADSHTGELFF.

In DNA form, the CDR3 reads TGTGCCAGCTCCATAAACTCTGGAAACACCATATATTTT. Protein: CASSINSGNTIYF. This rearrangement joins TRBV25-1 to TRBJ1-3; D remains ambiguous. This CDR3 has 13 residues. V lost 8 bases, J lost 0 bases, and 8 bases lay in between. Germline values: CDR1 MGHDK, CDR2 SYGVNS.

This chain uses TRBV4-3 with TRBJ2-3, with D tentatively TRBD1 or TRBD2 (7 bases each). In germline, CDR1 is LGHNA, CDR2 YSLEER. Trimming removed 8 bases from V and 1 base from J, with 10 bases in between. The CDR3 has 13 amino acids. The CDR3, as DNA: TGCGCCAGCCAGGGGGGGCGCACAGATACGCAGTATTTT. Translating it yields CASQGGRTDTQYF.

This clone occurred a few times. This chain's CDR3 is CASSLELRAGRGNTIYF. CDR3 bases: TGCGCCAGCAGCCTCGAGCTCCGAGCGGGCCGTGGGAACACCATATATTTT. The V call is TRBV5-1, the J call TRBJ1-3; D unresolved. Germline lookup yields CDR1 SGHRS and CDR2 YFSETQ. Trimming pared 4 bases from V and 7 bases from J, leaving 24 bases between. The CDR3 length is 17 residues.

The CDR3 loop reads CASSMPEKNIQYF. The CDR3 DNA sequence: TGTGCCAGTAGTATGCCCGAGAAAAACATTCAGTACTTC. The chain recombines TRBV19 with TRBJ2-4; D is ambiguous. Germline-derived CDR1 and CDR2 are LNHDA and SQIVND (reference sequence). The CDR3 runs to 13 residues. V lost 3 bases and J lost 4, with 7 bases in between.

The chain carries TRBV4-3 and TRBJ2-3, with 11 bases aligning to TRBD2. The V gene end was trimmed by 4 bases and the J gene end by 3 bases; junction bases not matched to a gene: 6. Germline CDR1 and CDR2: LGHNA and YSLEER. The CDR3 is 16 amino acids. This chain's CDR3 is CASSPGTSGRTDTQYF. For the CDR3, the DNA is TGCGCCAGCAGCCCGGGGACTAGCGGTCGTACAGATACGCAGTATTTT.